The subject of this entry is one TCR beta chain. Its cognate antigen is unknown. The CDR3 totals 16 residues. Germline loops: CDR1 DFQATT, CDR2 SNEGSKA (reference sequence). The record originates from a study of monozygotic twins with inflammatory bowel disease. Study results and caveats: Relative clonotype sharing with others was diminished in IBD patients versus healthy twins, particularly with disease activity. TCRbeta inverse Simpson diversity was decreased in IBD patients versus healthy co-twins. Repertoire similarity did not differ between concordant and discordant twins, possibly owing to limited power.

TCRdb reanalyzed the 5' RACE reads, giving one entry per CDR3 protein sequence and no DNA. Recorded for this sample: 300,000 to 400,000 distinct CDR3 sequences. The receptor comes from a human donor with ulcerative colitis or Crohn's disease, or a healthy co-twin of an affected twin (not recorded which). Sequencing was carried out using blood. This chain joins TRBV20-1 and TRBJ2-1; TCRdb gives TRBD2 as the D gene, but with no DNA this cannot be confirmed. The CDR3 here is CSASPIGTSGHNEQFF.